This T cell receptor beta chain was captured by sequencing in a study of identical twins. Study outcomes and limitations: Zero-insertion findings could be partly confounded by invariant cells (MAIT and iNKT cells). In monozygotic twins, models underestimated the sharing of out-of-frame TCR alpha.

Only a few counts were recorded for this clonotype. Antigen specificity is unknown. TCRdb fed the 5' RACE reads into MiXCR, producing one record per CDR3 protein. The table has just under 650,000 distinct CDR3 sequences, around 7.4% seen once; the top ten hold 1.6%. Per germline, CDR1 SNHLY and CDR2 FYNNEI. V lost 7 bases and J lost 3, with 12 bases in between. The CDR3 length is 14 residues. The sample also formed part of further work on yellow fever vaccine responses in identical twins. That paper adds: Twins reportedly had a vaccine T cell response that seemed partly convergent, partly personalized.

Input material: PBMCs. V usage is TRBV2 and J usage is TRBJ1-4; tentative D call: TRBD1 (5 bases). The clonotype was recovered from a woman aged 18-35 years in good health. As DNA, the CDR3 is TGTGCCAGCAAAGGGGTCGTGTCTAATGAAAAACTGTTTTTT. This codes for CASKGVVSNEKLFF.